The rows below give T cell receptor beta chains drawn from one sample of a study of T cell responses to AZD1222 COVID-19 vaccine. TCRdb's copy holds only in-frame clones and misses some; the assay was immunoSEQ multiplex PCR. This repertoire shows approximately 82,000 clones, approximately 90% found once; its top ten account for around 5.2%. The sample here was peripheral blood, taken on day 0 of AZD1222 vaccination. The receptor set was obtained from an adult in good health. Each CDR3 is given with its conserved first and last residue. D genes are given only for firm matches. Expanded clones get a size class; other rows say once, few or many, or leave the size out.

TRBV7-9	TRBJ2-1	.	.	TGTGCCAGCAGCAACGCGGGTAATAGTTACAATGAGCAGTTCTTC	CASSNAGNSYNEQFF
TRBV6-5	TRBJ1-3	.	.	TGTGCCAGCAGAGCAGGAGTTAACGCCGGAAACACCATATATTTT	CASRAGVNAGNTIYF
TRBV5-5	TRBJ1-2	.	once	TGTGCCAGCAGCTTGACCGGTACTATTTCGTATGGCTACACCTTC	CASSLTGTISYGYTF
TRBV18	TRBJ2-1	TRBD2	.	TGTGCCAGCTCACCAAGACCGACTAGCGGGGCAGGGTCTGCCCGGTACAATGAGCAGTTCTTC	CASSPRPTSGAGSARYNEQFF
TRBV28	TRBJ1-1	.	.	TGTGCCAGCAGTTCAACAGGGAACACTGAAGCTTTCTTT	CASSSTGNTEAFF
TRBV4-1	TRBJ1-1	.	.	TGCGCCAGCAGCCAAAGGGTAGTGGTGAACACTGAAGCTTTCTTT	CASSQRVVVNTEAFF
TRBV19	TRBJ1-3	.	once	TGTGCCAGTAGTGGCCAGGAGAACGCTGGAAACACCATATATTTT	CASSGQENAGNTIYF
TRBV28	TRBJ1-2	.	.	TGTGCCAGCAGTAGAACAGGGATTCTCTATGGCTACACCTTC	CASSRTGILYGYTF
TRBV11-2	TRBJ1-2	.	.	TGTGCCAGCAGCTTAGTAAAAGGAGCATTTAACTATGGCTACACCTTC	CASSLVKGAFNYGYTF
TRBV4-2	TRBJ2-4	.	.	TGTGCCAGCAGCCAGCCTCAAGGGGGGAAAGCCAAAAACATTCAGTACTTC	CASSQPQGGKAKNIQYF
TRBV19	TRBJ1-1	TRBD1	.	TGTGCCAGTAGTACGACAGGGGGTGTGAACACTGAAGCTTTCTTT	CASSTTGGVNTEAFF
TRBV30	TRBJ1-3	.	.	TGTGCCTGGTCCCCGTCTGGAAACACCATATATTTT	CAWSPSGNTIYF
TRBV5-4	TRBJ2-3	.	.	TGTGCCAGCAGCTTTACCCGCGGGGGCGGGGGCACAGATACGCAGTATTTT	CASSFTRGGGGTDTQYF
TRBV10-3	TRBJ1-2	TRBD1	.	TGTGCCATCAAGGCAGGGGGAGGCTATGGCTACACCTTC	CAIKAGGGYGYTF
TRBV5-1	TRBJ1-5	TRBD1	.	TGCGCCAGCAGCTCGGGACAGAATCAGCCCCAGCATTTT	CASSSGQNQPQHF
TRBV11-2	TRBJ1-6	.	.	TGTGCCAGCAGCCTATGGGGTGGTTCACCCCTCCACTTT	CASSLWGGSPLHF
TRBV7-9	TRBJ2-3	.	.	TGTGCCAGCAGCTTCGACAGGATGGAAGATACGCAGTATTTT	CASSFDRMEDTQYF
TRBV5-1	TRBJ1-4	.	.	TGCGCCAGCAGCGGAGCGCGAGGGAGTTATGAAAAACTGTTTTTT	CASSGARGSYEKLFF
TRBV18	TRBJ1-3	TRBD1	.	TGTGCCAGCTCACCCTTGGGACAGGTCTCTGGAAACACCATATATTTT	CASSPLGQVSGNTIYF
TRBV19	TRBJ1-4	TRBD1	.	TGTGCCAGTAGTCCAACGTCGACAGGGGGGAATGAAAAACTGTTTTTT	CASSPTSTGGNEKLFF
TRBV7-8	TRBJ2-1	TRBD2	.	TGTGCCAGCAGCCCGCGGACTAGCGGGGGCCTGAATGAGCAGTTCTTC	CASSPRTSGGLNEQFF
TRBV11-2	TRBJ1-2	TRBD1	.	TGTGCCAGCAGCTTAAATGGCGGACAGGCTGGCTATGGCTACACCTTC	CASSLNGGQAGYGYTF
TRBV28	TRBJ1-4	.	.	TGTGCCAGCAGCCTCCTCCCCGGACAGCTTGAAAAACTGTTTTTT	CASSLLPGQLEKLFF
TRBV5-5	TRBJ1-6	.	.	TGTGCCAGCAGCCGGACACCGGAGGATTCACCCCTCCACTTT	CASSRTPEDSPLHF
TRBV9	TRBJ2-5	.	.	TGTGCCAGCAGCGTAGGTGGCAGCCAAGAGACCCAGTACTTC	CASSVGGSQETQYF
TRBV18	TRBJ1-1	TRBD1	.	TGTGCCAGCTCACCAGGGACAGGGGGCGTTGGAGCTTTCTTT	CASSPGTGGVGAFF
TRBV5-4	TRBJ1-2	.	few	TGTGCCAGCAGCCTAAGAAGGGATGGGGCGGGCTACACCTTC	CASSLRRDGAGYTF
TRBV7-2	TRBJ1-6	.	.	TGTGCCAGCAGCCCATGGGGCCCGGGGGGGAGGGCGAAAGAGTCACCCCTCCACTTT	CASSPWGPGGRAKESPLHF
TRBV19	TRBJ2-4	.	.	TGTGCCAGTAGTATCGTCGGGGTGGCCAAAAACATTCAGTACTTC	CASSIVGVAKNIQYF
TRBV10-3	TRBJ1-5	.	.	TGTGCCATCAGGGAGGACAGCAATCAGCCCCAGCATTTT	CAIREDSNQPQHF
TRBV9	TRBJ1-2	.	.	TGTGCCAGCAGCTCGGGGATGGCAGGGGTCTATGGCTACACCTTC	CASSSGMAGVYGYTF
TRBV19	TRBJ1-1	.	.	TGTGCCAGTGGATCCCCCTTGGGGAGAAGTAACACTGAAGCTTTCTTT	CASGSPLGRSNTEAFF
TRBV5-3	TRBJ2-1	TRBD2	.	TGTGCCCCGGCGGGCGGGGGGGCTCCCAATGAGCAGTTCTTC	CAPAGGGAPNEQFF
TRBV7-2	TRBJ1-5	.	.	TGTGCCAGCAGCTTAGTGAAGATGGAAAGTCAGCCCCAGCATTTT	CASSLVKMESQPQHF
TRBV7-2	TRBJ1-5	.	.	TGTGCCAGCAGCTTAGGTGTGGGCATGCCCCAGCATTTT	CASSLGVGMPQHF
TRBV12-2	TRBJ2-7	.	.	TGTGCAAGTCGCTTATCCGGCGGGGGGGCGTCCTACGAGCAGTACTTC	CASRLSGGGASYEQYF
TRBV7-2	TRBJ1-3	.	.	TGTGCCAGCAGCTTAAAGCCGGCCGGAGGAAACACCATATATTTT	CASSLKPAGGNTIYF
TRBV11-3	TRBJ2-2	TRBD1	.	TGTGCCAGCAGCCCCGGGGGACAGGGGCCCACCGGGGAGCTGTTTTTT	CASSPGGQGPTGELFF
TRBV27	TRBJ2-1	.	.	TGTGCCAGCAAGACACAGGGCGATGAGCAGTTCTTC	CASKTQGDEQFF
TRBV3-1/TRBV3-2	TRBJ1-5	.	few	TGTGCCAGCAGCCAAGCGGGGGGGAAGCAGCCCCAGCATTTT	CASSQAGGKQPQHF
TRBV6-5	TRBJ2-7	TRBD1	.	TGTGCCAGCTCGGACAGGGGGAAACCCTACGAGCAGTACTTC	CASSDRGKPYEQYF
TRBV5-1	TRBJ1-1	.	.	TGCGCCAGCAGCTTGCAGGGTACTGAAGCTTTCTTT	CASSLQGTEAFF
TRBV30	TRBJ2-2	TRBD2	few	TGTGCCTGGAGTTCCGGGACTAGCGGGACCGGGGAGCTGTTTTTT	CAWSSGTSGTGELFF
TRBV28	TRBJ1-2	.	.	TGTGCCAGCAGTTCCCTGGCAGGCGGTTACTATGGCTACACCTTC	CASSSLAGGYYGYTF
TRBV7-2	TRBJ2-3	TRBD1	.	TGTGCCAGCAGCTTCGCCGGGACAGGGGTTGCAGATACGCAGTATTTT	CASSFAGTGVADTQYF
TRBV5-1	TRBJ2-3	.	.	TGCGCCAGCAGCCCGGGACCCAGCACAGATACGCAGTATTTT	CASSPGPSTDTQYF
TRBV28	TRBJ1-4	.	.	TGTGCCAGCAGTTTCATGGTAGATGAAAAACTGTTTTTT	CASSFMVDEKLFF
TRBV5-5	TRBJ1-1	.	once	TGTGCCTGGGGGGGAAGACCCATGAACACTGAAGCTTTCTTT	CAWGGRPMNTEAFF
TRBV5-1	TRBJ2-3	TRBD2	once	TGCGCCAGCAGCCCTAAAGGTCCGGGGGGGACAGATACGCAGTATTTT	CASSPKGPGGTDTQYF
TRBV6-5	TRBJ1-1	TRBD1	.	TGTGCCAGCAGTTCCTACACGGGACAGATGAACACTGAAGCTTTCTTT	CASSSYTGQMNTEAFF
TRBV7-2	TRBJ2-7	TRBD2	.	TGTGCCAGCAGCTTACAGGGCGGGGGGCTCGCCTACGAGCAGTACTTC	CASSLQGGGLAYEQYF
TRBV6-2/TRBV6-3	TRBJ1-1	TRBD1	.	TGTGCCAGCAGTTACGACAGGGCCACTGAAGCTTTCTTT	CASSYDRATEAFF
TRBV6-6	TRBJ1-1	.	.	TGTGCCAGCAGTTTCGAATTGGGGGCTACTGAAGCTTTCTTT	CASSFELGATEAFF
TRBV19	TRBJ2-5	.	.	TGTGCCAGTAGTACACTAGGGGGGCGTGAAGAGACCCAGTACTTC	CASSTLGGREETQYF
TRBV5-1	TRBJ1-2	.	once	TGCGCCAGCAGCTTTTGGGGGGGCGAAGACTATGGCTACACCTTC	CASSFWGGEDYGYTF
TRBV28	TRBJ1-1	.	once	TGTGCCAGCAGTTCCTCAGGACCTCCAAAGGGCACTGAAGCTTTCTTT	CASSSSGPPKGTEAFF
TRBV3-1/TRBV3-2	TRBJ1-2	TRBD1	few	TGTGCCAGCAGCCTCACTTTGACAGGGGGCAGCGACTATGGCTACACCTTC	CASSLTLTGGSDYGYTF
TRBV7-9	TRBJ2-3	.	once	TGTGCCAGCAACCTAGGACAAGGCGCAGATACGCAGTATTTT	CASNLGQGADTQYF
TRBV3-1/TRBV3-2	TRBJ2-7	.	few	TGTGCCAGCAGCCATACCTACGAGCAGTACTTC	CASSHTYEQYF